This T cell receptor beta chain was identified in a study of CD8 T cells in ankylosing spondylitis. General observations from the study: Apparently characteristic of ankylosing spondylitis blood was a TCR beta motif (about 8 highly homologous variants). Prior literature has documented some motif variants in synovial fluid and blood from reactive arthritis. Disease-associated clones were reportedly significantly overrepresented in matched ankylosing spondylitis synovial fluid.

For TCR beta, libraries came from quantitative 5'-RACE with molecular barcodes. TCRdb independently ran MiXCR on the 5' RACE reads; one entry per CDR3 protein. Here the sample spans approximately 540,000 distinct CDR3 sequences, roughly 13% being singletons. This clonotype was recorded a few times. Its antigen remains unidentified. The CDR3 runs 13 residues. Trimming removed 1 base from V and 8 bases from J; junction bases left unmatched: 4. Germline assignment: CDR1 SQVTM and CDR2 ANQGSEA. Material: blood, either unsorted or a sorted T cell fraction (not recorded which). The sequence was obtained from a male donor with ankylosing spondylitis. The chain employs TRBV29-1 and TRBJ2-1, with 8 bases matching TRBD2. CDR3 amino acids: CSVEGLASHEQFF. The CDR3 DNA is TGCAGCGTTGAAGGACTAGCGTCCCATGAGCAGTTCTTC.